This T cell receptor (beta chain) was documented in a study of persistence of HIV-infected CD4 T cells. This was the immunoSEQ version 4 assay in survey mode. Each sample used up to 1 ug genomic DNA diluted to about 10 ng/uL. The protocol was immunoSEQ multiplex PCR, while the TCRdb copy is restricted to in-frame clones and leaves out a portion. The sample has about 40,000 clones; about 84% are singletons. Regarding the study as a whole: TCRbeta richness was lower in CMV- and Gag-responding cells than in anti-CD3/anti-CD28-responding cells.

Deletions cut 3 bases from V and 4 bases from J, with 6 bases between. The CDR3 loop spans 12 amino acids. Concerning this clone itself: The antigen remains undetermined.

The stimulus was an HIV-1 Gag 15-mer peptide pool, approximately 0.93 ug/peptide/mL. Memory cells lacking CD40L and CD69 with high CD45RO were sorted. Suppressive ART was started during chronic HIV-1 infection in these adults. The receptor's source is an adult with HIV. The donor label of this sample is uncertain. The starting material was cultured CD4+ T cells from PBMCs, obtained from a patient who received antiretroviral therapy. The J gene is TRBJ1-1, the V gene TRBV12-3 or TRBV12-4; D remains ambiguous. The CDR3 nucleotides read TGTGCCAGCAGTTTGGCGGGCACTGAAGCTTTCTTT. This gives the protein CASSLAGTEAFF.